Below are 21 T cell receptor beta chains sequenced from a single sample in a study of blood T cells in healthy people across ages. Using a J-beta primer mix together with a sample-barcoded 5' primer, a second PCR was run for roughly 7 to 12 cycles. One entry per CDR3 protein results from TCRdb running MiXCR on the 5' RACE reads. The table lists around 1,800,000 distinct CDR3 sequences, 30% to 40% of them singletons. Sequencing used blood. These receptors came from a human donor in good health.

This clonotype was detected many times. This rearrangement joins TRBV12-3 or TRBV12-4 to TRBJ2-1; a weak D match, TRBD2 (5 bases). V dropped 5 bases and J dropped 0 bases, with 14 bases sitting between them. This CDR3 comprises 16 residues. DNA for the CDR3: TGTGCCAGCAGTCCTATGAGGGAGAGCTCCTACAATGAGCAGTTCTTC. Translating gives CASSPMRESSYNEQFF.

Note on this clonotype: One base away lies a much larger clone, so this may be a sequencing read error. This sequence joins TRBV7-7 and TRBJ2-1; 7 bases agree with TRBD1. The CDR3 is 16 amino acids. CDR1 and CDR2 from the germline V gene are SSHAT and FNYEAQ (reference sequence). The DNA for the CDR3 is TGTGTCAGCAGCCCCGACCGGACCAGGGGGAGTAATGAGCAGTTCTTC. Translated: CVSSPDRTRGSNEQFF.

This clonotype was detected a few times. The chain has TRBV7-2 and TRBJ1-1, with 9 nucleotides matching TRBD1. There are 16 residues in the CDR3. Germline V gene data show CDR1 as SGHTA and CDR2 as FQGNSA. V shed 4 bases, J shed 4 bases, and the junction held 10 bases outside the gene matches. This CDR3 is CASSSPLGTGSTEAFF. For the CDR3, the DNA is TGTGCCAGCAGCTCCCCCTTGGGGACAGGGAGCACTGAAGCTTTCTTT.

Concerning this clonotype itself: A much larger clone differs by one base, so this may be a read error. This rearrangement joins TRBV7-9 to TRBJ1-2, with no clear D. CDR1 and CDR2 from the germline V gene are SEHNR and FQNEAQ (reference sequence). The CDR3 runs to 13 residues. Trimming took 0 bases from V and 6 from J, leaving 8 bases between them. The CDR3 is CASSLAWGNGYTF. CDR3 sequence (DNA): TGTGCCAGCAGCTTAGCGTGGGGTAATGGCTACACCTTC.

For the CDR3, the DNA is TGTGCCAGCAATATGGGAGGGAACGAGCAGTACTTC. This translates into CASNMGGNEQYF. The chain combines TRBV12-3 or TRBV12-4 with TRBJ2-5; TRBD2 matches at 7 bases. The J call may be incorrect, as the DNA end agrees better with TRBJ2-7. The CDR3 is made up of 12 amino acids.

Only one count was recorded for this clonotype. Mismatch with germline at one junction end may stem from a read error. This rearrangement joins TRBV10-3 to TRBJ1-2, with 8 bases aligning to TRBD1. Germline V gene data show CDR1 as ENHRY and CDR2 as SYGVKD. The CDR3 is made up of 15 amino acids. The CDR3 nucleotides are TGTGTCATCAGTGAGGGCCAGGGGGCGGACTATGGCTACACCTTC. Encoded protein: CVISEGQGADYGYTF.

V usage is TRBV6-6 and J usage is TRBJ2-2; tentative D call: TRBD2 (5 bases). The germline V gene has CDR1 MNHNY and CDR2 SVGAGI (reference sequence). Trimming removed 6 bases from V and 5 bases from J, with 13 bases in between. The CDR3 totals 14 residues. CDR3 coding DNA: TGTGCCAGCAGGCACCTAGGGAGTACCGGGGAGCTGTTTTTT. It is translated as CASRHLGSTGELFF.

This clonotype has a handful of counts. The chain joins TRBV10-3 to TRBJ2-1; D is uncertain. The CDR3 totals 14 residues. Per germline, CDR1 ENHRY and CDR2 SYGVKD. V gave up 0 bases and J gave up 7 bases, with 10 bases separating them. CDR3 sequence: CAISESRTSNEQFF. The CDR3 nucleotides read TGTGCCATCAGTGAGTCCAGGACGAGTAATGAGCAGTTCTTC.

This sequence joins TRBV18 and TRBJ1-6, with D uncertain. Between the trimmed V and J ends, which lost 3 bases and 8 bases, there was a span of 14 bases. The CDR3 sequence is 15 residues long. Germline lookup yields CDR1 KGHSH and CDR2 LQKENI. The DNA for the CDR3 is TGTGCCAGCTCACCCGGAGGGCTCGGCGATTCACCCCTCCACTTT. Residues: CASSPGGLGDSPLHF.

This clonotype was counted only a few times. J is TRBJ2-1 and V is TRBV7-2; 9 nucleotides align to TRBD2. With V trimmed by 1 base and J by 4 bases, 8 bases remained unmatched. CDR1 and CDR2 from the germline V gene are SGHTA and FQGNSA. The CDR3 contains 17 residues. The CDR3 spells CASSLEGGGAPYNEQFF. The DNA for the CDR3 is TGTGCCAGCAGCTTAGAGGGCGGGGGGGCCCCTTACAATGAGCAGTTCTTC.

In regard to this clonotype: This could be a read error, since a much larger clone is one nucleotide away. The V gene is TRBV20-1, the J gene TRBJ1-2, with a tentative D call TRBD1 (6 bases). V shed 3 bases and J shed 3 bases, with 14 bases lying between them. The CDR3 runs to 14 residues. Germline CDR1 and CDR2: DFQATT and SNEGSKA (reference sequence). The CDR3 loop reads CSASPPGDYYGYTF. The CDR3 nucleotides read TGCAGTGCTAGCCCCCCAGGGGACTACTATGGCTACACCTTC.

The chain recombines TRBV10-3 with TRBJ2-2; 7 bases fit TRBD2. The CDR3 extends over 14 amino acids. In germline, CDR1 is ENHRY, CDR2 SYGVKD. The J segment lost 2 bases and the V segment lost 5 bases, leaving 2 bases of the junction unmatched. In DNA form, the CDR3 reads TGTGCCATCAGTCCTAGCGGCAACACCGGGGAGCTGTTTTTT. Amino acids: CAISPSGNTGELFF.

This clonotype was found a few times. The chain recombines TRBV12-3 or TRBV12-4 with TRBJ1-1, with unresolved D. CDR3 size: 13 residues. With 3 bases removed from V and 1 base from J, the gap between germline ends came to 6 bases. CDR3 bases: TGTGCCAGCAGTTTGATGCGGAACACTGAAGCTTTCTTT. Its protein is CASSLMRNTEAFF.

This clonotype was counted a few times. The chain carries TRBV27 and TRBJ2-1; 7 bases match TRBD1. After removal of 2 bases from V and 12 bases from J, the junction contained 4 bases not matched to a gene. CDR1 is MNHEY and CDR2 is SMNVEV in the germline V gene (reference sequence). This CDR3 contains 12 residues. The CDR3 region has the DNA TGTGCCAGCAGTTTAGACAGGGCCGGGCAGTTCTTC. Residues: CASSLDRAGQFF.

The rearrangement uses TRBV7-8 and TRBJ1-4, with D possibly being TRBD1 (6 bases). Germline V CDR1 and CDR2: SGHVS, FQNEAQ. There are 16 residues in the CDR3. Trimming took off 5 bases at V and 7 bases at J, with 20 bases between the two ends. Here the CDR3 reads CASSLGTRRPLEKLFF. CDR3 nucleotide sequence: TGTGCCAGCAGCCTAGGGACAAGGCGGCCACTTGAAAAACTGTTTTTT.

The chain employs TRBV24-1 and TRBJ1-2; no firm D call. The CDR3 totals 14 residues. V lost 3 bases, J lost 6 bases, and 13 bases lay in between. Germline V lookup: CDR1 KGHDR, CDR2 SFDVKD. This CDR3 is CATSDPGREDGYTF. The CDR3 region has the DNA TGTGCCACCAGTGATCCCGGGAGGGAGGATGGCTACACCTTC.

The rearrangement links TRBV6-5 to TRBJ2-7; D is possibly TRBD1 or TRBD2 (5 bases each). This CDR3 region has 14 residues. The germline CDR1 and CDR2 sequences are MNHEY and SVGAGI. Trimming left V 6 bases short and J 3 bases short, with 15 bases between. CDR3 sequence reads: CASREVGDVYEQYF. CDR3 bases: TGTGCCAGCAGGGAGGTGGGGGATGTCTACGAGCAGTACTTC.

The chain has TRBV5-5 and TRBJ1-1; D might be TRBD1 (6 bases). The germline CDR1 and CDR2 sequences are SGHKS and YYEKEE (reference sequence). This CDR3 is built from 15 residues. Trimming took 5 bases from V and 4 from J, leaving 18 bases between them. The CDR3 region is CASRSPKTGFTEAFF. CDR3 sequence (DNA): TGTGCCAGCAGGTCCCCCAAGACAGGTTTCACTGAAGCTTTCTTT.

This chain links TRBV20-1 with TRBJ2-5; TRBD1 aligns across 7 bases. The germline gives CDR1 DFQATT, CDR2 SNEGSKA (reference sequence). Trimming took 5 bases from V and 1 from J; bases not matched to a gene: 7. The CDR3 extends over 14 amino acids. CDR3 protein: CSAGAGTAQETQYF. The CDR3 DNA is TGCAGTGCTGGAGCCGGGACAGCCCAAGAGACCCAGTACTTC.

V usage is TRBV5-1 and J usage is TRBJ2-5; no reliable D call. Germline loops: CDR1 SGHRS, CDR2 YFSETQ. CDR3 length: 18 amino acids. V was shortened by 4 bases and J by 3 bases, with 25 bases between the two germline ends. Here the CDR3 DNA reads TGCGCCAGCAGCAATGGCTTGCTCTATTCTACAGCAAAAGAGACCCAGTACTTC. It encodes CASSNGLLYSTAKETQYF. Full variable domain (missing parts from reference TRBV5-1 and TRBJ2-5): KAGVTQTPRYLIKTRGQQVTLSCSPISGHRSVSWYQQTPGQGLQFLFEYFSETQRNKGNFPGRFSGRQFSNSRSEMNVSTLELGDSALYLCASSNGLLYSTAKETQYFGPGTRLLVL.

The chain uses TRBV6-2 or TRBV6-3 and TRBJ2-1; unclear D gene. The V gene lost 2 bases and the J gene lost 5 bases, with 10 bases spanning the gap. CDR1 and CDR2 (germline): MNHEY, SVGEGT. The CDR3 contains 14 residues. The CDR3 DNA is TGTGCCAGCAGTTACATCGAGCTTAACAATGAGCAGTTCTTC. Residues: CASSYIELNNEQFF.